This entry lists 15 T cell receptor beta chains sequenced from one sample in a study of shared clonotypes between healthy human individuals. Produced via immunoSEQ multiplex PCR; TCRdb's table is partial and in-frame only. In the table there are a few million clones, more than 90% of which are singletons. The specimen was naive CD4+ T cells sorted from blood. Subset defined: CD45RA+ positively selected. These receptors were collected from a young man in good health.

V gene TRBV19 combines with J gene TRBJ1-6; no definite D call. The CDR3 contains 10 residues. The V gene's germline CDR1 is LNHDA and CDR2 SQIVND (reference sequence). Between the trimmed V and J ends, which lost 9 bases and 13 bases, there was a span of 10 bases. CDR3 loop: CASGRAPLHF. The DNA of the CDR3 is TGTGCCAGCGGCCGGGCTCCCCTCCACTTT. Together with reference TRBV19 and TRBJ1-6, the CDR3 gives the full variable domain: DGGITQSPKYLFRKEGQNVTLSCEQNLNHDAMYWYRQDPGQGLRLIYYSQIVNDFQKGDIAEGYSVSREKKESFPLTVTSAQKNPTAFYLCASGRAPLHFGNGTRLTVT.

This clone was detected a few times. The gene calls are TRBV19 and TRBJ2-6, with D uncertain. The germline CDR1 and CDR2 sequences are LNHDA and SQIVND (reference sequence). This CDR3 is 14 amino acids long. The ends were cut back, 4 bases at V and 2 bases at J, with 6 bases in the middle. CDR3 coding DNA: TGTGCCAGTAGTAGGGATACTGGGGCCAACGTCCTGACTTTC. Its protein is CASSRDTGANVLTF.

This chain connects TRBV5-4 to TRBJ2-1, with 8 bases identical to TRBD2. Trimming took 2 bases from V and 10 from J; bases not matched to a gene: 11. This CDR3 contains 15 residues. Germline V gene lookup returns CDR1 SGHNT and CDR2 YYREEE (reference sequence). The CDR3 nucleotides are TGTGCCAGCAGCTTAAGCAGCGGGAGTGGTATGGAGCAGTTCTTC. Translated, it gives CASSLSSGSGMEQFF.

This clone has only one observation. The chain couples TRBV20-1 to TRBJ1-2; D is perhaps TRBD1 (6 bases). Deletions cut 5 bases from V and 8 bases from J, with 12 bases between. The CDR3 runs 11 residues. Germline lookup yields CDR1 DFQATT and CDR2 SNEGSKA (reference sequence). CDR3 sequence reads: CSALNRDGYTF. Written as DNA, the CDR3 is TGCAGTGCTCTTAACAGGGACGGCTACACCTTC.

V is TRBV4-3 and J is TRBJ2-5, with no clear D. V was clipped by 0 bases and J by 4 bases, with 15 bases between them. The CDR3 spans 16 residues. Germline lookup yields CDR1 LGHNA and CDR2 YSLEER. The CDR3 coding sequence is TGCGCCAGCAGCCAAGATAAATATAGGTCGGGAGAGACCCAGTACTTC. This codes for CASSQDKYRSGETQYF.

A word on this clone: A junction end diverges from the germline sequence, so it may reflect a read error. The rearrangement links TRBV7-7 to TRBJ2-7, with TRBD1 identical over 8 bases. This CDR3 is 13 amino acids long. Germline V gives CDR1 SSHAT, CDR2 FNYEAQ (reference sequence). This CDR3 is CASSRDRYYEQYF. As DNA, the CDR3 is TGTGCTAGCAGCCGGGACAGGTACTACGAGCAGTACTTC. Using reference TRBV7-7 and TRBJ2-7 for the parts outside the CDR3, the full variable domain is GAGVSQSPRYKVTKRGQDVTLRCDPISSHATLYWYQQALGQGPEFLTYFNYEAQPDKSGLPSDRFSAERPEGSISTLTIQRTEQRDSAMYRCASSRDRYYEQYFGPGTRLTVT.

The chain's CDR3 is CASSRSGAGGPLGEQFF. The CDR3 DNA reads TGTGCCAGCAGTCGATCAGGGGCCGGCGGGCCCCTTGGTGAGCAGTTCTTC. The gene calls are TRBV7-2 and TRBJ2-1; D perhaps matches TRBD1 (6 bases). CDR3 length: 17 amino acids. CDR1 SGHTA and CDR2 FQGNSA come from the germline V gene. V lost 6 bases and J lost 9, with 27 bases in between.

The CDR3 is CASSLAGVIYEQYF. In DNA, the CDR3 is TGTGCCAGCAGCTTAGCGGGGGTAATCTACGAGCAGTACTTC. V gene TRBV7-9 combines with J gene TRBJ2-7; D possibly matches TRBD1 or TRBD2 (5 bases each). This CDR3 is built from 14 residues. In germline, CDR1 is SEHNR, CDR2 FQNEAQ (reference sequence). V was shortened by 0 bases and J by 3 bases, with 9 bases between the two germline ends. Variable domain in full (rest from reference TRBV7-9 and TRBJ2-7): DTGVSQNPRHKITKRGQNVTFRCDPISEHNRLYWYRQTLGQGPEFLTYFQNEAQLEKSRLLSDRFSAERPKGSFSTLEIQRTEQGDSAMYLCASSLAGVIYEQYFGPGTRLTVT.

For this clone: Within the sample, other DNA sequences also encode this same CDR3. The chain is built from TRBV6-5 and TRBJ2-5, with 7 positions matching TRBD2. The V segment lost 6 bases and the J segment 4 bases; nucleotides outside the gene matches: 8. The CDR3 loop spans 14 amino acids. The V gene's germline CDR1 is MNHEY and CDR2 SVGAGI. Here the CDR3 DNA reads TGTGCCAGCAGGGGTAGTGGGGGGGGAGAGACCCAGTACTTC. Protein sequence: CASRGSGGGETQYF.

The chain carries TRBV27 and TRBJ1-5; a possible D gene is TRBD1 (5 bases). The CDR3 extends over 16 amino acids. Germline CDR1 MNHEY, CDR2 SMNVEV (reference sequence). Trimming removed 6 bases from V and 1 base from J, with 16 bases in between. Here the CDR3 reads CASSPMGGFSNQPQHF. In nucleotides, the CDR3 is TGTGCCAGCAGCCCGATGGGGGGGTTCAGCAATCAGCCCCAGCATTTT.

About this clone: The same CDR3 can be traced to other DNA sequences in this sample. V is TRBV5-1 and J is TRBJ2-2; possibly TRBD1 or TRBD2 for D (5 bases each). This CDR3 has 14 amino acids. Germline V gene sequence: CDR1 SGHRS, CDR2 YFSETQ. With 5 bases removed from V and 3 bases from J, the gap between germline ends came to 11 bases. The CDR3: CASSGQGDTGELFF. Written as DNA, the CDR3 is TGCGCCAGCAGTGGGCAGGGAGACACCGGGGAGCTGTTTTTT.

V and J are TRBV5-1 and TRBJ1-1, with no clear D. Looked up from germline, CDR1 is SGHRS and CDR2 is YFSETQ. This CDR3 has 14 residues. The germline V and J ends were trimmed by 1 base and 4 bases, with 11 bases remaining between them. The DNA for the CDR3 is TGCGCCAGCAGCTTGTTACAGAGTTCCACTGAAGCTTTCTTT. Amino acids: CASSLLQSSTEAFF.

The genes are TRBV5-1 and TRBJ2-1; 9 bases agree with TRBD2. V dropped 0 bases and J dropped 5; count of bases not matched to a gene: 6. Germline lookup yields CDR1 SGHRS and CDR2 YFSETQ. The length of the CDR3 is 16 residues. The CDR3 is CASSLGAGGPNNEQFF. CDR3 in DNA: TGCGCCAGCAGCTTGGGAGCGGGAGGCCCCAACAATGAGCAGTTCTTC.

The genes are TRBV15 and TRBJ1-1; TRBD1 might be the D (6 bases). Germline loops: CDR1 LNHNV, CDR2 YYDKDF (reference sequence). CDR3 length equals 15 residues. The V gene lost 0 bases and the J gene lost 4 bases, with 12 bases spanning the gap. CDR3 amino acids: CATSREVGGPTEAFF. In DNA form, the CDR3 reads TGTGCCACCAGCAGAGAGGTGGGGGGGCCCACTGAAGCTTTCTTT. The full variable domain, in which reference TRBV15 and TRBJ1-1 provide the parts outside the CDR3, is DAMVIQNPRYQVTQFGKPVTLSCSQTLNHNVMYWYQQKSSQAPKLLFHYYDKDFNNEADTPDNFQSRRPNTSFCFLDIRSPGLGDTAMYLCATSREVGGPTEAFFGQGTRLTVV.

This rearrangement joins TRBV7-3 to TRBJ1-1; tentative D call: TRBD1 (6 bases). There are 14 residues in the CDR3. Deletions cut 6 bases from V and 4 bases from J, with 15 bases between. The germline CDR1 and CDR2 sequences are SGHTA and FQGTGA. Here the CDR3 reads CASREQGDATEAFF. The CDR3 DNA follows: TGTGCCAGCAGGGAACAGGGTGATGCCACTGAAGCTTTCTTT.